The T cell receptor (beta chain) described here comes from a study of blood T cell repertoires in COVID-19. Study details: Whether acute or convalescent, the COVID-19 samples came from the United States, Italy and Spain.

There are 15 residues in the CDR3. Germline assignment: CDR1 SGHNT and CDR2 YYREEE (reference sequence). V was cut by 0 bases and J by 3 bases, with 12 bases left in between. Generated by immunoSEQ multiplex PCR, the TCRdb table keeps only in-frame clones and is missing some. The sample includes about 50,000 clones, roughly 78% of them seen just once. The sample comprised peripheral blood. This TCR was recovered from an older man with acute or convalescent COVID-19. The chain is built from TRBV5-4 and TRBJ2-5; possibly TRBD2 for D (6 bases). The DNA for the CDR3 is TGTGCCAGCAGCTTGGATGCCGGGAGAGAAGAGACCCAGTACTTC. Translating gives CASSLDAGREETQYF.